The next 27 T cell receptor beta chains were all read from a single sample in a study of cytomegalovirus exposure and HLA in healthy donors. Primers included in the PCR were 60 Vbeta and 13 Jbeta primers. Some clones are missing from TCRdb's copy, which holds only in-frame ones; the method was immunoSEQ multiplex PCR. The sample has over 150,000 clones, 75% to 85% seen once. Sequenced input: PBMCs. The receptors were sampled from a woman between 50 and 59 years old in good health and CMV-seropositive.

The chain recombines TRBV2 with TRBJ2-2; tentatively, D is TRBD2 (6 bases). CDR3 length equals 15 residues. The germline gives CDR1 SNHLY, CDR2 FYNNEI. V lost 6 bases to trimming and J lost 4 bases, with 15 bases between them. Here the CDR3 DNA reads TGTGCCAGCAGACGGAGGGGCGTGAGCACCGGGGAGCTGTTTTTT. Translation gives CASRRRGVSTGELFF.

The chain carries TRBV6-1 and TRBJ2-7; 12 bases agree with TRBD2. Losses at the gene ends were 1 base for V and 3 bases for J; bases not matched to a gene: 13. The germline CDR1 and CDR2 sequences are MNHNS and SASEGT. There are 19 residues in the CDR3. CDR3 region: CASSEGLAGGQSVFYEQYF. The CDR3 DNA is TGTGCCAGCAGTGAAGGGCTAGCGGGGGGGCAATCAGTTTTCTACGAGCAGTACTTC.

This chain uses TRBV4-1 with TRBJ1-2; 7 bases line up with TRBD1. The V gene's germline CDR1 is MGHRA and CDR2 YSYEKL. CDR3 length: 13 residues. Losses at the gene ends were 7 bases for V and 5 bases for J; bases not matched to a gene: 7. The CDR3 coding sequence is TGCGCCAGCAAAAGACAGGGAACATATGGCTACACCTTC. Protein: CASKRQGTYGYTF.

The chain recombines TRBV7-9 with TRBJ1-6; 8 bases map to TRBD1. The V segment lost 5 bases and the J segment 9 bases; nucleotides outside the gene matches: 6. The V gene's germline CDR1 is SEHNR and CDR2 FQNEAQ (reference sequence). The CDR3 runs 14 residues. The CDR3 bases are TGTGCCAGCAGCCGACAGGGGTCGGGTTCACCCCTCCACTTT. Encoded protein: CASSRQGSGSPLHF. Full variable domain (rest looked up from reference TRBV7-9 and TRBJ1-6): DTGVSQNPRHKITKRGQNVTFRCDPISEHNRLYWYRQTLGQGPEFLTYFQNEAQLEKSRLLSDRFSAERPKGSFSTLEIQRTEQGDSAMYLCASSRQGSGSPLHFGNGTRLTVT.

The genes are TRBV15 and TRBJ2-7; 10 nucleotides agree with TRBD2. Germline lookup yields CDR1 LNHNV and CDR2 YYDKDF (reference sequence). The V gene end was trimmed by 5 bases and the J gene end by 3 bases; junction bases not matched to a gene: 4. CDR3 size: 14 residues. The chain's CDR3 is CATSLRTSGYEQYF. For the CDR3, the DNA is TGTGCCACCAGCTTAAGGACTAGCGGCTACGAGCAGTACTTC.

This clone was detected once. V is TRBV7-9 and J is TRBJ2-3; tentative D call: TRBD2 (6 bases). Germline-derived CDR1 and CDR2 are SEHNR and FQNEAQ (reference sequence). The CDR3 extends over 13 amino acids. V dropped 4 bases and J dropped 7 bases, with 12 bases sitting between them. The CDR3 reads CASSSGGVNTQYF. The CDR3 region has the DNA TGTGCCAGCAGCTCGGGCGGGGTTAATACGCAGTATTTT.

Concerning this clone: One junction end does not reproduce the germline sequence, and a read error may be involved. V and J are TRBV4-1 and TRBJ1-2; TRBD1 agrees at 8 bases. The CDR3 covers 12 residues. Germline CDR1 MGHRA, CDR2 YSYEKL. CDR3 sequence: CASSQDRTGLSF. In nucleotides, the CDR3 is TGCGCCAGCAGCCAAGATCGGACAGGGCTATCCTTC.

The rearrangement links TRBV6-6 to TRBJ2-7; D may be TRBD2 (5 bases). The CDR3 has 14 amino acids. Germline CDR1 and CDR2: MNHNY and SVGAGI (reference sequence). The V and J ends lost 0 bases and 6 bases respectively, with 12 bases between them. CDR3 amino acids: CASSYSPGFGEQYF. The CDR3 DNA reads TGTGCCAGCAGTTACTCTCCGGGATTCGGCGAGCAGTACTTC.

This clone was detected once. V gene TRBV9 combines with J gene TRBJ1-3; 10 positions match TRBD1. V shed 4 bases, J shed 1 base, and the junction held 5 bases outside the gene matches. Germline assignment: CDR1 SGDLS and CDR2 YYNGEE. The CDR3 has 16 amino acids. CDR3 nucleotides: TGTGCCAGCAGCCCCGGGACAGGGGTGTCTGGAAACACCATATATTTT. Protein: CASSPGTGVSGNTIYF. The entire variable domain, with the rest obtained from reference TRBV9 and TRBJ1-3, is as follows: DSGVTQTPKHLITATGQRVTLRCSPRSGDLSVYWYQQSLDQGLQFLIQYYNGEERAKGNILERFSAQQFPDLHSELNLSSLELGDSALYFCASSPGTGVSGNTIYFGEGSWLTVV.

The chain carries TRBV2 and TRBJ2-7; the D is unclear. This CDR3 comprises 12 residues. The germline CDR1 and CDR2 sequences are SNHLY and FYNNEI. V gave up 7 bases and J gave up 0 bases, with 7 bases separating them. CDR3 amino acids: CASIGLSYEQYF. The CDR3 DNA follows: TGTGCCAGCATTGGGCTCTCCTACGAGCAGTACTTC. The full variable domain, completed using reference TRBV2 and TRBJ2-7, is EPEVTQTPSHQVTQMGQEVILRCVPISNHLYFYWYRQILGQKVEFLVSFYNNEISEKSEIFDDQFSVERPDGSNFTLKIRSTKLEDSAMYFCASIGLSYEQYFGPGTRLTVT.

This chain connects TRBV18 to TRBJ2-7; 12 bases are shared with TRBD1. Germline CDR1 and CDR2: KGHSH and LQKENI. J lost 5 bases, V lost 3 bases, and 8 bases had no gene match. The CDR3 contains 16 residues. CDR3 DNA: TGTGCCAGCTCACCCCGCCCGGGACAGGGGGCGGACGAGCAGTACTTC. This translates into CASSPRPGQGADEQYF.

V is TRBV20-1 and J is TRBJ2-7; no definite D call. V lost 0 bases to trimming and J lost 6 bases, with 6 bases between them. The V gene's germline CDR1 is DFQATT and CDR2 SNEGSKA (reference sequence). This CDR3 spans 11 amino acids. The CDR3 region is CSARDLREQYF. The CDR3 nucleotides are TGCAGTGCTAGAGATCTCCGCGAGCAGTACTTC.

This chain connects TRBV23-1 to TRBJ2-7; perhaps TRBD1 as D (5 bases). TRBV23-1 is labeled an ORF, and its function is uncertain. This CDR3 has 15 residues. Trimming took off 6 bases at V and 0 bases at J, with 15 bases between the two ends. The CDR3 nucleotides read TGCGCCAGCAGCAAGGGGCGTCGGAGCTCCTACGAGCAGTACTTC. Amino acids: CASSKGRRSSYEQYF.

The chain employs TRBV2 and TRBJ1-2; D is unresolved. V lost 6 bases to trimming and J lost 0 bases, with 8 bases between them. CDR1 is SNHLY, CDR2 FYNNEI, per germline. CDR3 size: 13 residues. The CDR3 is CASRRVANYGYTF. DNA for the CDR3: TGTGCCAGCAGGAGGGTAGCTAACTATGGCTACACCTTC.

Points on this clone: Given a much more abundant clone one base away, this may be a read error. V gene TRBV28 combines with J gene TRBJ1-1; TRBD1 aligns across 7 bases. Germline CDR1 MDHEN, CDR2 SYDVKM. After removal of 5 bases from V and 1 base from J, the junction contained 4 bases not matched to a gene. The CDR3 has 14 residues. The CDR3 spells CASSPGTANTEAFF. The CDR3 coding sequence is TGTGCCAGCAGTCCCGGGACAGCGAACACTGAAGCTTTCTTT.

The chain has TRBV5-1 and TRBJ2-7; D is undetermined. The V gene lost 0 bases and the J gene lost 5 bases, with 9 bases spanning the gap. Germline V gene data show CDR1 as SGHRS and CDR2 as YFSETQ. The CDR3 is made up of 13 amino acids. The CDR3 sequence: CASSLESGHEQYF. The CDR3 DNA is TGCGCCAGCAGCTTGGAAAGTGGCCACGAGCAGTACTTC.

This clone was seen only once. The CDR3 DNA is TGTGCCAGCAGTGGGCTGACAGGGTGGGGGCACTACGAGCAGTACTTC. As protein: CASSGLTGWGHYEQYF. The rearrangement joins TRBV2 to TRBJ2-7, with 7 nucleotides matching TRBD1. Per the germline V gene, CDR1 is SNHLY and CDR2 is FYNNEI. The CDR3 contains 16 residues. Trimming removed 4 bases from V and 3 bases from J; junction bases left unmatched: 12.

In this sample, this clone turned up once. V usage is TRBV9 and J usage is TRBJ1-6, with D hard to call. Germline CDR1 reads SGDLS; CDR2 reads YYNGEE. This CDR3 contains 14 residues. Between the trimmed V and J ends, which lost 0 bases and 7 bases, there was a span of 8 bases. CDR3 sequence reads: CASSVGDGNSPLHF. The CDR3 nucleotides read TGTGCCAGCAGCGTAGGAGACGGGAATTCACCCCTCCACTTT.

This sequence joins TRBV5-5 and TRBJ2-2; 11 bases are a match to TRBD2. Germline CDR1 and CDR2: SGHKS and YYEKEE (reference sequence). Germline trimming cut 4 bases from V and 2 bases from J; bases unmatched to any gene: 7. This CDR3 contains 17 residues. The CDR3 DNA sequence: TGTGCCAGCAGCCAGTATACTAGCGGGGGAAACACCGGGGAGCTGTTTTTT. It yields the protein CASSQYTSGGNTGELFF. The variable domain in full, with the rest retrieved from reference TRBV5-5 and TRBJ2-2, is DAGVTQSPTHLIKTRGQQVTLRCSPISGHKSVSWYQQVLGQGPQFIFQYYEKEERGRGNFPDRFSARQFPNYSSELNVNALLLGDSALYLCASSQYTSGGNTGELFFGEGSRLTVL.

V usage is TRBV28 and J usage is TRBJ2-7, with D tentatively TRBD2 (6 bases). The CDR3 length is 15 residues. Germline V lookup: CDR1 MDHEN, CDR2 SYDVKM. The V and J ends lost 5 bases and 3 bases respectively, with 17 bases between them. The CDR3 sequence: CASSPVGTGVYEQYF. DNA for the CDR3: TGTGCCAGCAGTCCGGTTGGGACTGGAGTCTACGAGCAGTACTTC. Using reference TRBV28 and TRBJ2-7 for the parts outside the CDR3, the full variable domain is DVKVTQSSRYLVKRTGEKVFLECVQDMDHENMFWYRQDPGLGLRLIYFSYDVKMKEKGDIPEGYSVSREKKERFSLILESASTNQTSMYLCASSPVGTGVYEQYFGPGTRLTVT.

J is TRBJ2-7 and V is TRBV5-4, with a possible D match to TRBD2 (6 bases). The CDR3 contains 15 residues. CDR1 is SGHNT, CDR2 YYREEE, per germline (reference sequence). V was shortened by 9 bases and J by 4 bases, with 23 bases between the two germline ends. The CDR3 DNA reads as TGTGCCACCTCAGCCGAGGGGACTTACTTTTACGAGCAGTACTTC. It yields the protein CATSAEGTYFYEQYF.

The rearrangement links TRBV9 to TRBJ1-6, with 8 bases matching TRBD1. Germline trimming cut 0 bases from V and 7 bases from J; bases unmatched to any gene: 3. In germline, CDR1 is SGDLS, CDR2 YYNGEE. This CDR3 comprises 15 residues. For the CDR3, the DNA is TGTGCCAGCAGCGTAGGAAACAGGGGGAATTCACCCCTCCACTTT. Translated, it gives CASSVGNRGNSPLHF. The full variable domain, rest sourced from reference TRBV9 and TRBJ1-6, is DSGVTQTPKHLITATGQRVTLRCSPRSGDLSVYWYQQSLDQGLQFLIQYYNGEERAKGNILERFSAQQFPDLHSELNLSSLELGDSALYFCASSVGNRGNSPLHFGNGTRLTVT.

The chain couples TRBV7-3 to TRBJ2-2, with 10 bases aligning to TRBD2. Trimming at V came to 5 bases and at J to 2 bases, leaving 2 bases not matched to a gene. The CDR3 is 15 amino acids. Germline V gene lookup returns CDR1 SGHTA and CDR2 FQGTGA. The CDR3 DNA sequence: TGTGCCAGCAGCCCTAGCGGGGGCAACACCGGGGAGCTGTTTTTT. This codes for CASSPSGGNTGELFF.

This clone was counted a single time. Written as DNA, the CDR3 is TGTGCCAGCAGCTTATGGGGCACGACGAACACCGGGGAGCTGTTTTTT. Translated: CASSLWGTTNTGELFF. The chain joins TRBV11-3 to TRBJ2-2, with D possibly being TRBD1 (5 bases). Deletions cut 2 bases from V and 0 bases from J, with 10 bases between. The CDR3 extends over 16 amino acids. The V gene's germline CDR1 is SGHNT and CDR2 YENEEA.

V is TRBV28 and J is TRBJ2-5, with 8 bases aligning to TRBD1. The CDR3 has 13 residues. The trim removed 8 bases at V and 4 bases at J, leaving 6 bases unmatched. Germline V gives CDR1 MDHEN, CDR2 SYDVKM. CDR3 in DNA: TGTGCCAGCTTAGGACAGGGTGGAGAGACCCAGTACTTC. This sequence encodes CASLGQGGETQYF.

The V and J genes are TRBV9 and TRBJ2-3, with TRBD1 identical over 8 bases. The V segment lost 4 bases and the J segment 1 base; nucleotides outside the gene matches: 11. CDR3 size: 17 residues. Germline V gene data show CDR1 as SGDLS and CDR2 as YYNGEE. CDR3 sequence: CASSFRVTGAGTDTQYF. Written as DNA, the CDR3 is TGTGCCAGCAGCTTCCGGGTGACAGGGGCGGGCACAGATACGCAGTATTTT.

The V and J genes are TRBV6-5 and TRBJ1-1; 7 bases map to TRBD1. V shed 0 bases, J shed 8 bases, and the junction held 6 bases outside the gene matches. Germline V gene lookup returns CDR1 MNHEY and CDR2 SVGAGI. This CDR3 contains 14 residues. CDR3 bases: TGTGCCAGCAGTTACTCGAATGACAGGGCCGAAGCTTTCTTT. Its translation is CASSYSNDRAEAFF.